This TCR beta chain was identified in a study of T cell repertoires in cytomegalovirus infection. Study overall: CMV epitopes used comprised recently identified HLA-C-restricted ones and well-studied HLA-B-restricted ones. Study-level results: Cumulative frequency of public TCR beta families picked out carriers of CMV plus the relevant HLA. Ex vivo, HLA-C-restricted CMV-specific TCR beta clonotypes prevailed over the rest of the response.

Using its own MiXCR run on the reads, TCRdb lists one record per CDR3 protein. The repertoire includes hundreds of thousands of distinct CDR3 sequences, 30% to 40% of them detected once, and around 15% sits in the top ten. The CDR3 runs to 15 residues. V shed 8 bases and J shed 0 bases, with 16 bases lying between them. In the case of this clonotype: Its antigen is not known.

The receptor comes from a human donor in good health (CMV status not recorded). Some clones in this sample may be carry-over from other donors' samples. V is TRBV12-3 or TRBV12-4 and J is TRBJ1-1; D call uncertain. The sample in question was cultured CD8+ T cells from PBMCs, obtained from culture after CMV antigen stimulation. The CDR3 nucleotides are TGTGCCAGCCAAGACTCTCTCTTCATGAACACTGAAGCTTTCTTT. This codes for CASQDSLFMNTEAFF.